This TCR beta chain was recorded in a study of cytomegalovirus exposure and HLA in healthy donors. PCR was performed using 60 Vbeta and 13 Jbeta primers. TCRdb keeps only in-frame clones here, not all; method: immunoSEQ multiplex PCR. The sample lists about 140,000 clones, 72% occurring once. The sample holds a few counts of this clone. Its specificity is not known. From germline, CDR1 is MGHRA and CDR2 YSYEKL. The CDR3 is made up of 16 amino acids. J lost 7 bases, V lost 0 bases, and 10 bases had no gene match. Healthy individuals who donated bone marrow served as the donors. Each donor was nominally healthy when sampled (though unrecorded immune exposures were likely). Whole-study results and caveats: A few CMV-associated chains proved CMV antigen-specific in vitro.

The material sequenced was PBMCs. The V call is TRBV4-1, the J call TRBJ2-7; 9 bases align to TRBD2. The sequence came from a man aged 40-50 years in good health and CMV-seronegative. The CDR3 region has the DNA TGCGCCAGCAGCCAAGATAGAGGGCTAGCGGGGTATGAGCAGTACTTC. Encoded protein: CASSQDRGLAGYEQYF.